The clone carrying this T cell receptor beta chain has a count of ten or more. PBMCs stemmed from 10 ml fresh peripheral blood. V lost 6 bases and J lost 14; bases outside the gene matches: 12. The CDR3 has 12 residues. Germline CDR1 reads SNHLY; CDR2 reads FYNNEI. Regions amplified from RNA transcripts were the TCR beta CDR3 regions. First-round RT-PCR with HTBI primers amplified the TCR CDR3 region. TCRdb reprocessed the multiplex PCR reads via MiXCR and lists one record per CDR3 protein. The table has around 500,000 distinct CDR3 sequences, about an eighth seen once. These data belong to a study of T cells in Graves' hyperthyroidism and ophthalmopathy.

The TCR was taken from a woman under 30 with Graves' hyperthyroidism. This sequence joins TRBV2 and TRBJ2-5; 7 positions match TRBD1. The sequencing sample was made of blood. The CDR3 DNA reads as TGTGCCAGCAGCGGTGGACAGGTACGGCCATACTTC. Translation gives CASSGGQVRPYF.